This TCR beta chain came from a study of T cell repertoires in cytomegalovirus infection. Study context: The public TCR beta signatures pointed to both CMV infection and matching HLA type. Study results and limitations: Dominating the ex vivo response were HLA-C-restricted CMV-specific TCR beta clonotypes. Individuals carrying CMV plus the relevant HLA were identified by cumulative frequency of public TCR beta families.

Only a few counts were recorded for this clonotype. Its antigen is not identified. Each CDR3 protein is one row after TCRdb ran MiXCR on the reads. This repertoire shows about 740,000 distinct CDR3 sequences, less than 40% found once; its top ten account for 2.5% to 3.5%. V lost 5 bases to trimming and J lost 3 bases, with 17 bases between them. This CDR3 is 16 amino acids long. Looked up from germline, CDR1 is SGHVS and CDR2 is FQNEAQ. The sample was PBMCs. The receptor was isolated from a human donor in good health (CMV status not recorded). Some clones in this sample may be carry-over from other donors' samples. The chain employs TRBV7-8 and TRBJ1-3, with a tentative D call TRBD1 (5 bases). CDR3 DNA: TGTGCCAGCAGCCCGCTGGGGGGGGGTGTTGGAAACACCATATATTTT. This gives the protein CASSPLGGGVGNTIYF.